This TCR beta chain came from a study of blood T cell repertoires in COVID-19. TCRdb's table, derived via immunoSEQ multiplex PCR, lists solely in-frame clones and lacks some. Altogether about 300,000 clones are present, approximately 88% being singletons, with the ten largest covering 1.5% to 2%. Only one count was recorded for this clone. This sequence originates from a woman aged 25 to 39 with COVID-19, enrolled during active disease. Specimen: peripheral blood.

The CDR3 loop reads CSVVVFGRGYEQFF. CDR3 nucleotides: TGCAGCGTTGTGGTTTTTGGTAGAGGATATGAGCAGTTCTTC. The genes are TRBV29-1 and TRBJ2-1; D is ambiguous. Germline V gene lookup returns CDR1 SQVTM and CDR2 ANQGSEA. CDR3 length: 14 residues. Trimming pared 4 bases from V and 8 bases from J, leaving 18 bases between.